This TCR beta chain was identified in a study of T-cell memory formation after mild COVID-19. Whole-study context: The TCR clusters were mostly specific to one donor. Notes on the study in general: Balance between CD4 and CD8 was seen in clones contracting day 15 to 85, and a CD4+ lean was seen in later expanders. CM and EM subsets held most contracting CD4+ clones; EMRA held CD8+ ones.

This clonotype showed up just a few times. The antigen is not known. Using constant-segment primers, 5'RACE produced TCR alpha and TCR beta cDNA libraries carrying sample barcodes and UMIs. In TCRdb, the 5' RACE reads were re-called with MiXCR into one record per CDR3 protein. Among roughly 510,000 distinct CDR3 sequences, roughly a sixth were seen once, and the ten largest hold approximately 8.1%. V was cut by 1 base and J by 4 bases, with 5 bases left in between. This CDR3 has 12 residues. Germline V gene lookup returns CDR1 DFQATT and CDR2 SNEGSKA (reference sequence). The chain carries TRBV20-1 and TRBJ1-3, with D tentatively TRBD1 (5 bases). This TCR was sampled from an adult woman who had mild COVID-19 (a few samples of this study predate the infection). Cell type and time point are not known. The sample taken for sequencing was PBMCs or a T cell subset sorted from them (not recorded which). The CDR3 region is CSARGQGNTIYF. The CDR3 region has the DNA TGCAGTGCTAGAGGACAGGGAAACACCATATATTTT.